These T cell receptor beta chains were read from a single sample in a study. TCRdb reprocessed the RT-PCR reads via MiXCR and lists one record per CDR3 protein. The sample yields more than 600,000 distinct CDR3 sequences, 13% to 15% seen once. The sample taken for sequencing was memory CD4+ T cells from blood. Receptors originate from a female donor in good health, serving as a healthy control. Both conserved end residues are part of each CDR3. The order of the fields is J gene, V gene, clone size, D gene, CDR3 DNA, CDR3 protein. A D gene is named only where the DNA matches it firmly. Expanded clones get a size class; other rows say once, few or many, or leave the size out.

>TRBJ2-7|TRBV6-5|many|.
TGTGCCAGCAGATCACCCAGTACCCACGAGCAGTACTTC
CASRSPSTHEQYF
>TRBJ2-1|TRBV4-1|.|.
TGCGCCAGCAGCCAAGGAAGCGGAAGGTCCTACAATGAGCAGTTCTTC
CASSQGSGRSYNEQFF
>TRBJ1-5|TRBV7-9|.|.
TGTGCCAGCAGCTTAGGAGGTCTCTATCAGCCCCAGCATTTT
CASSLGGLYQPQHF
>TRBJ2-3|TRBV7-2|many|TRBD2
TGTGCCAGCAGCTCCTTAGCGGGAGACGTAGATACGCAGTATTTT
CASSSLAGDVDTQYF
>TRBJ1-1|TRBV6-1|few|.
TGTGCCAGCAGTGAGTGGGCCAGAGAGAACACTGAAGCTTTCTTT
CASSEWARENTEAFF
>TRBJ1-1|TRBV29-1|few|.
TGCAGCGTGGCTGGACGGGGTGGGGGCACTGAAGCTTTCTTT
CSVAGRGGGTEAFF
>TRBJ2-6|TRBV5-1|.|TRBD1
TGCGCCATCAATATTACAGGGGTCCCTGGGGCCAACGTCCTGACTTTC
CAINITGVPGANVLTF
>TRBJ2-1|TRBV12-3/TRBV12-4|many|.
TGTGCCAGCAGTTTCCGGGAGCTCTACAATGAGCAGTTCTTC
CASSFRELYNEQFF
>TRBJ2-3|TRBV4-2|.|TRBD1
TGTGCCAGCAGCCCGGGACAGGGGTTTCATACGCAGTATTTT
CASSPGQGFHTQYF
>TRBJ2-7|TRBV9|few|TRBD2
TGTGCCAGCAGCGTAACGCCTAGCGGAACATACGAGCAGTACTTC
CASSVTPSGTYEQYF
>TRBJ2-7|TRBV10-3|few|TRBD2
TGTGCCATCCGCGGGGGATCCTACGAGCAGTACTTC
CAIRGGSYEQYF
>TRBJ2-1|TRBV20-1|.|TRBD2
TGCAGTGCTAGAAATCAGCGGGAGGTTTACAATGAGCAGTTCTTC
CSARNQREVYNEQFF
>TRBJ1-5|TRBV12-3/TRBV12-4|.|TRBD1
TGTGCCAGCCTAACACAGGGGAATCAGCCCCAGCATTTT
CASLTQGNQPQHF
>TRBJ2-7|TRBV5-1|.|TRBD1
TGCGCCAGCAGCTTGGATGGGACAGCACCCTACGAGCAGTACTTC
CASSLDGTAPYEQYF
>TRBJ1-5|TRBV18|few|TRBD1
TGTGCCAGCTCGGGACAGTCAATCAATCAGCCCCAGCATTTT
CASSGQSINQPQHF
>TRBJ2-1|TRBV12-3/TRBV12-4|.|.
TGTGCCAGCAATCCTGGGGGTCCACGCAATGAGCAGTTCTTC
CASNPGGPRNEQFF
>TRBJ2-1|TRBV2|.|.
TGTGCCAGCATACGGGGCCAGGGATGGGATGAGCAGTTCTTC
CASIRGQGWDEQFF
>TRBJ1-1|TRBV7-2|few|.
TGTGCCAGCAGCTTAGGCGCGACGGGGAACACTGAAGCTTTCTTT
CASSLGATGNTEAFF
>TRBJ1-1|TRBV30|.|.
TGTGCCTGGATATCGAGCCCTGGAAAGGCTTTCTTT
CAWISSPGKAFF
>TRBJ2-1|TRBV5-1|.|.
TGCGCCAGCAGCTCCGGGAGCCATCCTGGTGTGCAGTTCTTC
CASSSGSHPGVQFF
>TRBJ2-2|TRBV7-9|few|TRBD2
TGTGCCAGCAGCTTATATGCGGGAGTGGGATATACCGGGGAGCTGTTTTTT
CASSLYAGVGYTGELFF
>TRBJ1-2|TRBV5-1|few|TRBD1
TGCGCCAGCGAAATAAGACAGGGAGCTGGCTACACCTTC
CASEIRQGAGYTF
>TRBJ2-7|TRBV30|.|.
TGTGCCTGGAGCCTACCCGGCGGAGAGAGACAGTACTTC
CAWSLPGGERQYF
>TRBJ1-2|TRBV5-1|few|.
TGCGCCAGCAGCTTGGCCGGGGGGGCTCTGGGCTATGGCTACACCTTC
CASSLAGGALGYGYTF
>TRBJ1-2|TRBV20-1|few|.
TGCAGTGCTAGGGGACGGCGGGACTATGGCTACACCTTC
CSARGRRDYGYTF